Included here is one TCR beta chain sequence, with context. Its specificity is not known. The data were taken from a study of cytomegalovirus exposure and HLA in healthy donors. From germline, CDR1 is MNHNS and CDR2 SASEGT. Losses at the gene ends were 3 bases for V and 7 bases for J; bases not matched to a gene: 23. CDR3 size: 19 residues. Libraries were prepared by immunoSEQ multiplex PCR; TCRdb keeps only in-frame clonotypes and omits some of them. Among around 190,000 clones, about three quarters were seen once, and the ten largest hold 1% to 1.5%. General study findings and limits: Cytomegalovirus association was listed for approximately 160 TCR beta chains.

The rearrangement joins TRBV6-1 to TRBJ2-7; the match to TRBD2 covers 8 bases. The sequenced material came from PBMCs. The sequence was obtained from a woman in her thirties in good health and CMV-seronegative. The CDR3 here is CASSEREIAGPLFLGEQYF. The DNA for the CDR3 is TGTGCCAGCAGTGAGCGTGAGATAGCGGGGCCCCTCTTTCTTGGTGAGCAGTACTTC.